Reported below is one TCR beta chain. Antigen: not known. TCRdb re-derived calls from the 5' RACE reads in MiXCR, one entry per CDR3 protein. This table has about 310,000 distinct CDR3 sequences, 15% to 20% appearing once. The sample originates from a study of T-cell memory formation after mild COVID-19. Study-wide results and limits: The SARS-CoV-2 specificity of second-wave clones reaching peak at day 37 remained unverified. CM and EM subsets held most contracting CD4+ clones; EMRA held CD8+ ones.

The V and J ends lost 0 bases and 5 bases, in that order; junction bases with no gene match: 3. The germline CDR1 and CDR2 sequences are DFQATT and SNEGSKA (reference sequence). This CDR3 has 14 amino acids. The chain couples TRBV20-1 to TRBJ1-1, with 10 bases lining up with TRBD1. The source of this sequence is a man younger than 30 who had mild COVID-19 (a few samples of this study predate the infection). Cell type and time point are not known. Sample: PBMCs or a T cell subset sorted from them (not recorded which). As DNA, the CDR3 is TGCAGTGCTAGAGAGGGACAGGGGACTACTGAAGCTTTCTTT. Its protein is CSAREGQGTTEAFF.